Following are 27 T cell receptor beta chains from one sample sequenced in a study of brain metastases from non-small cell lung cancer. Repertoires were generated with immunoSEQ multiplex PCR, while TCRdb's copy carries only in-frame clones and drops some. The table lists 2,000 to 2,500 clones, about 85% of them singletons. The source material was primary lung tumor tissue. The source of these receptors is a donor aged 40 or over with non-small cell lung cancer.

The genes are TRBV7-2 and TRBJ2-7; 10 bases are shared with TRBD1. Looked up from germline, CDR1 is SGHTA and CDR2 is FQGNSA. CDR3 length equals 15 residues. V trimming: 1 base; J trimming: 2 bases; junction bases outside the gene matches: 2. The CDR3 bases are TGTGCCAGCAGCTTAGATGGGACAGGGGCCTACGAGCAGTACTTC. It yields the protein CASSLDGTGAYEQYF.

The chain is built from TRBV2 and TRBJ2-3; D tentatively fits TRBD1 or TRBD2 (6 bases each). V was pared by 8 bases and J by 1 base, with 16 bases between. There are 15 residues in the CDR3. Per the germline V gene, CDR1 is SNHLY and CDR2 is FYNNEI. The CDR3 DNA is TGTGCCAGCCGTGGGGGGCAGGGTGGCACAGATACGCAGTATTTT. This translates into CASRGGQGGTDTQYF.

The chain carries TRBV5-6 and TRBJ1-4; D call uncertain. Germline V gives CDR1 SGHDT, CDR2 YYEEEE. The CDR3 has 13 amino acids. The germline V and J ends were trimmed by 0 bases and 6 bases, with 6 bases remaining between them. This CDR3 reads CASSLGTYEKLFF. CDR3 in DNA: TGTGCCAGCAGCTTGGGGACGTATGAAAAACTGTTTTTT.

This clone was found once. The chain employs TRBV24-1 and TRBJ1-4, with TRBD1 matching 9 bases. There are 15 residues in the CDR3. Per germline, CDR1 KGHDR and CDR2 SFDVKD. Unmatched junction bases numbered 9, after V lost 4 bases and J lost 10 bases. The CDR3: CATSDPGQGEAKLFF. CDR3 bases: TGTGCCACCAGTGACCCGGGACAGGGAGAAGCAAAACTGTTTTTT.

The chain combines TRBV6-5 with TRBJ2-7, with D possibly TRBD1 on 5 matching bases. Germline lookup yields CDR1 MNHEY and CDR2 SVGAGI. The CDR3 runs 15 residues. V gave up 10 bases and J gave up 1 base, with 20 bases separating them. CDR3 in amino acids: CATADEETGSYEQYF. The DNA for the CDR3 is TGTGCCACCGCAGACGAGGAAACAGGATCCTACGAGCAGTACTTC.

The gene calls are TRBV2 and TRBJ2-3; 12 positions match TRBD2. Trimming cost V 4 bases and J 0 bases; bases outside gene matches: 11. The CDR3 is 19 amino acids. Germline CDR1 is SNHLY and CDR2 is FYNNEI. The CDR3 nucleotides are TGTGCCAGCAGTGTGCTAGCGGGGGGGCCGAAAATGAGCACAGATACGCAGTATTTT. As protein: CASSVLAGGPKMSTDTQYF. Complete variable domain (other parts from reference TRBV2 and TRBJ2-3): EPEVTQTPSHQVTQMGQEVILRCVPISNHLYFYWYRQILGQKVEFLVSFYNNEISEKSEIFDDQFSVERPDGSNFTLKIRSTKLEDSAMYFCASSVLAGGPKMSTDTQYFGPGTRLTVL.

V and J are TRBV9 and TRBJ1-4; D gene ambiguous. V was pared by 4 bases and J by 3 bases, with 16 bases between. The CDR3 loop spans 16 amino acids. Germline lookup yields CDR1 SGDLS and CDR2 YYNGEE. The CDR3, as DNA: TGTGCCAGCAGCCCCACCAGTAGCAGCGCTAATGAAAAACTGTTTTTT. Its translation is CASSPTSSSANEKLFF.

The chain is built from TRBV24-1 and TRBJ2-5; perhaps D is TRBD1 or TRBD2 (5 bases each). Germline-derived CDR1 and CDR2 are KGHDR and SFDVKD. CDR3 size: 14 residues. The V end lost 9 bases, the J end lost 3 bases, and 16 bases lay between the germline ends. CDR3 in amino acids: CATASGTAEETQYF. For the CDR3, the DNA is TGTGCCACCGCCTCCGGGACGGCTGAAGAGACCCAGTACTTC.

The chain is built from TRBV5-1 and TRBJ2-5; the match to TRBD2 covers 8 bases. The CDR3 consists of 14 residues. In germline, CDR1 is SGHRS, CDR2 YFSETQ. The ends lost 0 bases at V and 4 bases at J; junction bases unmatched: 2. The CDR3 nucleotides read TGCGCCAGCAGCTTGGTTCGGGGGGGAGAGACCCAGTACTTC. Its translation is CASSLVRGGETQYF.

This chain connects TRBV5-6 to TRBJ2-5; D is undetermined. V was pared by 1 base and J by 4 bases, with 11 bases between. The CDR3 is 14 amino acids. In germline, CDR1 is SGHDT, CDR2 YYEEEE. The CDR3 DNA follows: TGTGCCAGCAGCTTGTGGGTTAGCCGAGAGACCCAGTACTTC. Translating it yields CASSLWVSRETQYF.

V usage is TRBV12-3 or TRBV12-4 and J usage is TRBJ1-2; D remains ambiguous. The CDR3 is 12 residues long. With 6 bases removed from V and 2 bases from J, the gap between germline ends came to 7 bases. The DNA for the CDR3 is TGTGCCAGCAGAGCCGGAAACTATGGCTACACCTTC. Its translation: CASRAGNYGYTF.

A note on this clone: At one boundary the junction diverges from the germline segment, which might be a read error. The genes are TRBV15 and TRBJ2-2; perhaps D is TRBD1 or TRBD2 (6 bases each). This CDR3 spans 15 amino acids. CDR1 LNHNV and CDR2 YYDKDF come from the germline V gene (reference sequence). CDR3 DNA: TGTGCCACCAGCAGTAACGGGGGCAGGGTCGGGGAACTGTTTTTT. Translating it yields CATSSNGGRVGELFF.

This clone was detected a few times. The V gene is TRBV2, the J gene TRBJ1-4; perhaps TRBD1 as D (6 bases). The germline V and J ends were trimmed by 11 bases and 7 bases, with 11 bases remaining between them. CDR1 is SNHLY, CDR2 FYNNEI, per germline. The CDR3 consists of 11 residues. This chain's CDR3 is CAEGVSEKLFF. The CDR3, as DNA: TGTGCCGAGGGGGTTTCTGAAAAACTGTTTTTT.

The chain employs TRBV9 and TRBJ1-3; TRBD1 agrees at 7 bases. From germline, CDR1 is SGDLS and CDR2 YYNGEE. CDR3 length: 15 residues. V shed 3 bases, J shed 2 bases, and the junction held 5 bases outside the gene matches. The DNA for the CDR3 is TGTGCCAGCAGCGGACAGGGAGGGGCTGGAAACACCATATATTTT. Protein product: CASSGQGGAGNTIYF.

This rearrangement joins TRBV7-2 to TRBJ2-2; no clear D. CDR1 and CDR2 (germline): SGHTA, FQGNSA. Trimming took 1 base from V and 5 from J, leaving 5 bases between them. The CDR3 length is 13 residues. For the CDR3, the DNA is TGTGCCAGCAGCTTAGTTTCTACCGGGGAGCTGTTTTTT. Protein product: CASSLVSTGELFF.

This chain links TRBV6-5 with TRBJ2-1, with D perhaps TRBD1 (6 bases). From germline, CDR1 is MNHEY and CDR2 SVGAGI. This CDR3 comprises 14 residues. The V end lost 2 bases, the J end lost 9 bases, and 14 bases lay between the germline ends. CDR3: CASSYEGVRREQFF. The CDR3 bases are TGTGCCAGCAGTTACGAGGGGGTCCGCCGTGAGCAGTTCTTC.

To note about this clone: A much larger clone lies a single base off, so this may be a read error. In DNA, the CDR3 is TGTGTCAGCAGCCAGGCGAGACTAGCGGGAGAGACCCAGTACTTC. Translating gives CVSSQARLAGETQYF. The chain uses TRBV7-6 and TRBJ2-5, with TRBD2 matching over 10 bases. The germline gives CDR1 SGHVS, CDR2 FNYEAQ. The CDR3 runs to 15 residues.

This clone was detected a few times. The J gene is TRBJ2-2, the V gene TRBV6-5; D might be TRBD1 or TRBD2, each matching 5 bases. The CDR3 length is 12 residues. Germline CDR1 MNHEY, CDR2 SVGAGI. The CDR3 DNA is TGTGCTTATAGAGGGGACACCGGGGAGCTGTTTTTT. Encoded protein: CAYRGDTGELFF.

This clone has just a few counts. The gene calls are TRBV23-1 and TRBJ1-5; 8 nucleotides agree with TRBD1. TRBV23-1 is flagged as an ORF with uncertain function. The CDR3 consists of 14 residues. V dropped 5 bases and J dropped 7; count of bases not matched to a gene: 7. The CDR3 DNA reads as TGCGCCAGCAGTTCGACAGGGGAGCAACAGCCCCAGCATTTT. It yields the protein CASSSTGEQQPQHF.

The chain has TRBV28 and TRBJ2-7, with a possible D match to TRBD2 (6 bases). The CDR3 has 14 residues. V was trimmed by 4 bases and J by 5 bases, leaving 15 bases between them. Germline CDR1 is MDHEN and CDR2 is SYDVKM. The CDR3 protein is CASSSSGGSHEQYF. DNA for the CDR3: TGTGCCAGCAGTTCCTCCGGGGGAAGTCACGAGCAGTACTTC.

The chain couples TRBV4-3 to TRBJ1-2; TRBD1 is a possible D gene (5 bases). V lost 4 bases and J lost 3, with 15 bases in between. Germline lookup yields CDR1 LGHNA and CDR2 YSLEER. The CDR3 totals 15 residues. The CDR3 loop is CASSLRQGDHYGYTF. CDR3 sequence (DNA): TGCGCCAGCAGCCTTCGTCAGGGCGATCACTATGGCTACACCTTC.

The chain employs TRBV9 and TRBJ2-5; D may correspond to TRBD1 or TRBD2 (5 bases each). The CDR3 covers 15 residues. Trimming removed 4 bases at V and 4 bases at J, with 17 bases between. From germline, CDR1 is SGDLS and CDR2 YYNGEE. The CDR3 reads CASSSSGQGLETQYF. The CDR3, as DNA: TGTGCCAGCAGCTCCAGCGGTCAGGGCCTAGAGACCCAGTACTTC.

This clone was counted between two and nine times. V gene TRBV19 combines with J gene TRBJ2-7, with 7 nucleotides matching TRBD1. The V segment lost 3 bases and the J segment 3 bases; nucleotides outside the gene matches: 2. There are 13 residues in the CDR3. Per germline, CDR1 LNHDA and CDR2 SQIVND (reference sequence). The CDR3 DNA sequence: TGTGCCAGTAGTATTGGGACAGTCTACGAGCAGTACTTC. This sequence encodes CASSIGTVYEQYF.

This chain uses TRBV18 with TRBJ1-1; maybe TRBD1 (5 bases). CDR3 size: 15 residues. The V gene's germline CDR1 is KGHSH and CDR2 LQKENI. The V end was cut by 6 bases, the J end by 4 bases, with 18 bases between. CDR3 DNA: TGTGCCAGCTCTATCTCGAGGGGTCAGGCCACTGAAGCTTTCTTT. Translated: CASSISRGQATEAFF.

The chain links TRBV29-1 to TRBJ2-2; D is unclear. V gave up 4 bases and J gave up 0 bases, with 3 bases separating them. The germline CDR1 and CDR2 sequences are SQVTM and ANQGSEA. CDR3 length: 12 amino acids. CDR3 nucleotide sequence: TGCAGCGTTGGATCGAACACCGGGGAGCTGTTTTTT. Translation gives CSVGSNTGELFF.

This sequence joins TRBV6-2 or TRBV6-3 and TRBJ1-1; 10 bases agree with TRBD1. CDR3 length equals 15 residues. Trimming cost V 4 bases and J 8 bases; bases outside gene matches: 10. The germline CDR1 and CDR2 sequences are MNHEY and SVGEGT. The CDR3 spells CASSSPGQGIGEAFF. CDR3 nucleotides: TGTGCCAGCAGTTCACCGGGACAGGGGATAGGCGAAGCTTTCTTT.

This sequence joins TRBV20-1 and TRBJ1-2, with no clear D. The CDR3 covers 11 residues. In germline, CDR1 is DFQATT, CDR2 SNEGSKA (reference sequence). The CDR3 nucleotides read TGCATTCCCCCGGACGGAGGCGGCTACACCTTC. This sequence encodes CIPPDGGGYTF.